The following is a T cell receptor beta chain sequence with its context. V lost 6 bases, J lost 1 base, and 16 bases lay in between. Germline CDR1 reads MRHNA; CDR2 reads SNTAGT. This CDR3 has 16 amino acids. These data are taken from a study of blood T cell repertoires in COVID-19. About the research overall: COVID-19 samples, acute and convalescent, were from the United States, Italy and Spain. Sample material is recorded as cDNA or gDNA derived from T cells, B-cell-depleted T cells, or PBMCs.

Methods used by the authors: For nucleated cells, counts were estimated from reference gene primer amplification. The protocol was immunoSEQ multiplex PCR, while the TCRdb copy is restricted to in-frame clones and leaves out a portion. V and J calls and clone size are given by that table; D and trimming were obtained from the DNA. The table includes 90,000 to 120,000 clones, roughly four fifths detected once. Sequences were obtained from peripheral blood. The chain carries TRBV6-4 and TRBJ1-5; TRBD1 might be the D (6 bases). This TCR came from a man aged 55-75 years with acute or convalescent COVID-19. CDR3 nucleotides: TGTGCCAGCAGCGAACAGGGTTTAGGAAGCAATCAGCCCCAGCATTTT. It translates to CASSEQGLGSNQPQHF.